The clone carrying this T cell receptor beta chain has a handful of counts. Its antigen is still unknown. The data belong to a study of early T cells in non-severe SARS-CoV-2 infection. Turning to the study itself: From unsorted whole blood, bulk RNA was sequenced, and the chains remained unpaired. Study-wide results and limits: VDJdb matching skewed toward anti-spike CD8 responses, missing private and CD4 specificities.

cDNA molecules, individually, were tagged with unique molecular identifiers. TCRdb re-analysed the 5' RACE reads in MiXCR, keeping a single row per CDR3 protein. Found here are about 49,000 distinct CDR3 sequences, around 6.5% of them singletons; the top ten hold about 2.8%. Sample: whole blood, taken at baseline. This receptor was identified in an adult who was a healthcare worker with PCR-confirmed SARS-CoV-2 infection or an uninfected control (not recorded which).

CDR3 in DNA: TGCAGTGCTAGAGATCCCCTAGCGGGGCCCTACGAGCAGTACTTC. The encoded protein is CSARDPLAGPYEQYF. V is TRBV20-1 and J is TRBJ2-7; 9 bases agree with TRBD2. After removal of 0 bases from V and 2 bases from J, the junction contained 5 bases not matched to a gene. The CDR3 covers 15 residues. In germline, CDR1 is DFQATT, CDR2 SNEGSKA (reference sequence).